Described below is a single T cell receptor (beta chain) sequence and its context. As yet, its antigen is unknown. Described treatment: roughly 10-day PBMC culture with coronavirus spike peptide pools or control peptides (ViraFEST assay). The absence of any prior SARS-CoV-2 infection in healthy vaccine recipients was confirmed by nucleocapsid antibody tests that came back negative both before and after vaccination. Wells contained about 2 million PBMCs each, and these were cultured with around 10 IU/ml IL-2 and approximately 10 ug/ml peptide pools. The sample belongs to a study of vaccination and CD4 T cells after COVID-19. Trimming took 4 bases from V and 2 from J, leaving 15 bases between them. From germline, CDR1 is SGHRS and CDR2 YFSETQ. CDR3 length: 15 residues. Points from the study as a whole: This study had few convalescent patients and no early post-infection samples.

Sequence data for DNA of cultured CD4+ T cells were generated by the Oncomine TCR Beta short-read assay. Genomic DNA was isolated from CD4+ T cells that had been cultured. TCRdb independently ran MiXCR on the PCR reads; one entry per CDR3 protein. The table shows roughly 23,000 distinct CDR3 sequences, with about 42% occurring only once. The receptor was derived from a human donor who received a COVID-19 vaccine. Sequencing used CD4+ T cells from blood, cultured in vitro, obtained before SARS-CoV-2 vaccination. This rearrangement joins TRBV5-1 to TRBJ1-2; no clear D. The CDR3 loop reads CASSHFGRSNYGYTF. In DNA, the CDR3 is TGCGCCAGCAGCCATTTTGGACGGTCGAACTATGGCTACACCTTC.